The rows below give T cell receptor beta chains drawn from one sample of a study of beta chain features in type 1 diabetes. The assay was immunoSEQ multiplex PCR, and TCRdb's table has in-frame clones only and misses some. The sample has over 150,000 clones, roughly 8% seen once. Sequenced sample: central memory CD4+ T cells from blood. Source of these receptors: a woman aged 35 to 49 with type 1 diabetes. Both conserved end residues are part of each CDR3. Each record gives: D gene, J gene, clone size, V gene, CDR3 protein, CDR3 DNA. D genes are given only for firm matches. Size is omitted from some rows. Given values are once, few, many or a class for expanded clones.

d_gene: NA
j_gene: TRBJ1-6
abundance: NA
v_gene: TRBV6-4
CDR3aa: CASSDSTDYNSPLHF
CDR3nt: TGTGCCAGCAGTGACTCGACAGACTATAATTCACCCCTCCACTTT

d_gene: TRBD1
j_gene: TRBJ2-7
abundance: NA
v_gene: TRBV16
CDR3aa: CASSRDSHEQYF
CDR3nt: TGTGCCAGCAGCCGGGACAGCCACGAGCAGTACTTC

d_gene: TRBD2
j_gene: TRBJ2-1
abundance: few
v_gene: TRBV14
CDR3aa: CASSPLQGSGGLSSYNEQFF
CDR3nt: TGTGCCAGCAGCCCTCTGCAGGGTAGCGGGGGCCTAAGCTCCTACAATGAGCAGTTCTTC

d_gene: NA
j_gene: TRBJ1-2
abundance: few
v_gene: TRBV6-5
CDR3aa: CASSYSRQASNYGYTF
CDR3nt: TGTGCCAGCAGTTACTCGAGACAGGCCTCTAACTATGGCTACACCTTC

d_gene: TRBD1
j_gene: TRBJ2-7
abundance: few
v_gene: TRBV19
CDR3aa: CASRRTGASGEQYF
CDR3nt: TGTGCCAGTAGACGGACAGGCGCCTCGGGCGAGCAGTACTTC

d_gene: TRBD2
j_gene: TRBJ2-2
abundance: NA
v_gene: TRBV5-4
CDR3aa: CASSGGGGARAGELFF
CDR3nt: TGTGCCAGCAGCGGCGGGGGAGGGGCGCGGGCCGGGGAGCTGTTTTTT

d_gene: TRBD2
j_gene: TRBJ2-5
abundance: few
v_gene: TRBV4-1
CDR3aa: CASSLGLAGEETQYF
CDR3nt: TGCGCCAGCAGCCTAGGACTAGCGGGAGAAGAGACCCAGTACTTC

d_gene: NA
j_gene: TRBJ2-1
abundance: NA
v_gene: TRBV7-2
CDR3aa: CASSFRTPGSNEQFF
CDR3nt: TGTGCCAGCAGCTTCAGGACACCTGGAAGCAATGAGCAGTTCTTC

d_gene: NA
j_gene: TRBJ2-7
abundance: NA
v_gene: TRBV28
CDR3aa: CASSRGGQGIYEQYF
CDR3nt: TGTGCCAGCAGCCGGGGGGGACAGGGCATCTACGAGCAGTACTTC

d_gene: NA
j_gene: TRBJ2-7
abundance: NA
v_gene: TRBV27
CDR3aa: CASSFDPHRSMNF
CDR3nt: TGTGCCAGCAGTTTTGACCCCCACCGTAGCATGAACTTC

d_gene: NA
j_gene: TRBJ2-2
abundance: few
v_gene: TRBV19
CDR3aa: CASSINRNTGELFF
CDR3nt: TGTGCCAGTAGTATCAACAGGAACACCGGGGAGCTGTTTTTT

d_gene: NA
j_gene: TRBJ2-3
abundance: NA
v_gene: TRBV7-9
CDR3aa: CASSSDSTSTDTQYF
CDR3nt: TGTGCCAGCAGCTCGGACAGCACTAGCACAGATACGCAGTATTTT

d_gene: TRBD1
j_gene: TRBJ2-5
abundance: NA
v_gene: TRBV29-1
CDR3aa: CSVLTGRETQYF
CDR3nt: TGCAGCGTCTTGACAGGGCGAGAGACCCAGTACTTC

d_gene: NA
j_gene: TRBJ2-1
abundance: NA
v_gene: TRBV4-1
CDR3aa: CASSPMEGLNEQFF
CDR3nt: TGCGCCAGCAGCCCTATGGAGGGCCTGAATGAGCAGTTCTTC

d_gene: NA
j_gene: TRBJ1-6
abundance: NA
v_gene: TRBV27
CDR3aa: CASSLAGQGSPLHF
CDR3nt: TGTGCCAGCAGTTTAGCAGGGCAGGGCTCACCCCTCCACTTT

d_gene: TRBD2
j_gene: TRBJ2-1
abundance: NA
v_gene: TRBV9
CDR3aa: CASSVEEVAGALNEQFF
CDR3nt: TGTGCCAGCAGCGTAGAGGAGGTGGCGGGAGCCCTCAATGAGCAGTTCTTC

d_gene: NA
j_gene: TRBJ1-5
abundance: NA
v_gene: TRBV23-1
CDR3aa: CASSLTGRNQPQHF
CDR3nt: TGCGCCAGCAGTCTTACAGGTCGCAATCAGCCCCAGCATTTT

d_gene: NA
j_gene: TRBJ1-4
abundance: few
v_gene: TRBV11-1
CDR3aa: CASSLGTGDEKLFF
CDR3nt: TGTGCCAGCAGCTTGGGTACCGGGGATGAAAAACTGTTTTTT

d_gene: NA
j_gene: TRBJ1-5
abundance: NA
v_gene: TRBV7-2
CDR3aa: CASSLVQDYNQPQHF
CDR3nt: TGTGCCAGCAGCTTGGTGCAGGACTACAATCAGCCCCAGCATTTT

d_gene: TRBD2
j_gene: TRBJ2-5
abundance: few
v_gene: TRBV28
CDR3aa: CASSLTSGGLQETQYF
CDR3nt: TGTGCCAGCAGTCTGACTAGCGGGGGGCTTCAAGAGACCCAGTACTTC

d_gene: TRBD1
j_gene: TRBJ2-2
abundance: NA
v_gene: TRBV11-2
CDR3aa: CASSSGQGNTGELFF
CDR3nt: TGTGCCAGCAGCTCGGGACAGGGTAACACCGGGGAGCTGTTTTTT

d_gene: NA
j_gene: TRBJ2-3
abundance: NA
v_gene: TRBV7-8
CDR3aa: CASSFPPSDTQYF
CDR3nt: TGTGCCAGCAGCTTCCCCCCTTCGGATACGCAGTATTTT

d_gene: TRBD2
j_gene: TRBJ2-5
abundance: once
v_gene: TRBV5-1
CDR3aa: CASSFLAGGGETQYF
CDR3nt: TGCGCCAGCAGCTTCCTAGCGGGAGGCGGGGAGACCCAGTACTTC

d_gene: NA
j_gene: TRBJ2-7
abundance: few
v_gene: TRBV28
CDR3aa: CASSGSHEQYF
CDR3nt: TGTGCCAGCAGCGGGTCCCACGAGCAGTACTTC

d_gene: TRBD2
j_gene: TRBJ2-1
abundance: NA
v_gene: TRBV14
CDR3aa: CASSQGLALKQFF
CDR3nt: TGTGCCAGCAGCCAAGGACTAGCGTTAAAGCAGTTCTTC

d_gene: NA
j_gene: TRBJ2-3
abundance: many
v_gene: TRBV9
CDR3aa: CASSLRLARGTDTQYF
CDR3nt: TGTGCCAGCAGCCTCCGTCTGGCGCGAGGGACAGATACGCAGTATTTT

d_gene: NA
j_gene: TRBJ2-7
abundance: NA
v_gene: TRBV18
CDR3aa: CASSRGTVYEQYF
CDR3nt: TGTGCCAGCTCACGCGGGACAGTCTACGAGCAGTACTTC

d_gene: TRBD2
j_gene: TRBJ2-3
abundance: NA
v_gene: TRBV9
CDR3aa: CASSLGLAGAIDTQYF
CDR3nt: TGTGCCAGCAGCTTAGGACTAGCGGGAGCCATAGATACGCAGTATTTT

d_gene: NA
j_gene: TRBJ2-2
abundance: few
v_gene: TRBV28
CDR3aa: CASSFELPNTGELFF
CDR3nt: TGTGCCAGCAGTTTTGAGCTCCCGAACACCGGGGAGCTGTTTTTT

d_gene: NA
j_gene: TRBJ1-5
abundance: few
v_gene: TRBV28
CDR3aa: CASLSFDSYNQPQHF
CDR3nt: TGTGCCAGCCTTTCCTTCGACAGCTACAATCAGCCCCAGCATTTT

d_gene: TRBD1
j_gene: TRBJ1-2
abundance: NA
v_gene: TRBV4-2
CDR3aa: CASSQDLGQGDYGYTF
CDR3nt: TGTGCCAGCAGCCAAGATCTGGGACAGGGGGATTATGGCTACACCTTC

d_gene: NA
j_gene: TRBJ1-1
abundance: NA
v_gene: TRBV6-6
CDR3aa: CASSRGNTEAFF
CDR3nt: TGTGCCAGCAGTAGGGGTAACACTGAAGCTTTCTTT

d_gene: NA
j_gene: TRBJ1-5
abundance: few
v_gene: TRBV18
CDR3aa: CASSPAVNQPQHF
CDR3nt: TGTGCCAGCTCACCTGCAGTCAATCAGCCCCAGCATTTT

d_gene: TRBD2
j_gene: TRBJ2-5
abundance: NA
v_gene: TRBV25-1
CDR3aa: CASRANPGTSGSETQYF
CDR3nt: TGTGCCAGCAGGGCAAACCCCGGGACTAGCGGGAGTGAGACCCAGTACTTC

d_gene: TRBD2
j_gene: TRBJ2-1
abundance: few
v_gene: TRBV28
CDR3aa: CASSLREGYNEQFF
CDR3nt: TGTGCCAGCAGTTTGCGGGAGGGGTACAATGAGCAGTTCTTC

d_gene: TRBD2
j_gene: TRBJ2-1
abundance: NA
v_gene: TRBV15
CDR3aa: CATSRGPAGGPRQFF
CDR3nt: TGTGCCACCAGCAGAGGCCCAGCGGGAGGGCCAAGGCAGTTCTTC

d_gene: NA
j_gene: TRBJ2-1
abundance: NA
v_gene: TRBV28
CDR3aa: CASISGGLSYNEQFF
CDR3nt: TGTGCCAGCATTTCCGGGGGGCTTAGCTACAATGAGCAGTTCTTC

d_gene: TRBD2
j_gene: TRBJ2-2
abundance: NA
v_gene: TRBV5-1
CDR3aa: CASSKREGNTGELFF
CDR3nt: TGCGCCAGCAGCAAACGGGAGGGTAACACCGGGGAGCTGTTTTTT

d_gene: TRBD2
j_gene: TRBJ2-7
abundance: NA
v_gene: TRBV10-3
CDR3aa: CAIRVGSGSWDEQYF
CDR3nt: TGTGCCATCAGGGTGGGAAGCGGGAGTTGGGACGAGCAGTACTTC

d_gene: TRBD1
j_gene: TRBJ2-2
abundance: NA
v_gene: TRBV7-7
CDR3aa: CASSADRGIGELFF
CDR3nt: TGTGCCAGCAGCGCGGACAGGGGGATCGGGGAGCTGTTTTTT

d_gene: NA
j_gene: TRBJ2-3
abundance: NA
v_gene: TRBV7-7
CDR3aa: CASSSLIGDTQYF
CDR3nt: TGTGCCAGCAGCTCCTTGATCGGAGATACGCAGTATTTT

d_gene: TRBD1
j_gene: TRBJ1-2
abundance: NA
v_gene: TRBV28
CDR3aa: CASSLVNGGGDGYTF
CDR3nt: TGTGCCAGCAGTTTAGTTAACGGAGGGGGCGATGGCTACACCTTC

d_gene: NA
j_gene: TRBJ2-5
abundance: NA
v_gene: TRBV15
CDR3aa: CATSRDRGRETQYF
CDR3nt: TGTGCCACCAGCAGAGACAGGGGAAGAGAGACCCAGTACTTC

d_gene: NA
j_gene: TRBJ1-2
abundance: NA
v_gene: TRBV7-9
CDR3aa: CASSSGQYYGYTF
CDR3nt: TGTGCCAGCAGCTCGGGACAATACTATGGCTACACCTTC

d_gene: NA
j_gene: TRBJ1-2
abundance: NA
v_gene: TRBV6-1
CDR3aa: CASSEAGAGNYGYTF
CDR3nt: TGTGCCAGCAGTGAAGCGGGGGCCGGGAACTATGGCTACACCTTC

d_gene: TRBD2
j_gene: TRBJ2-3
abundance: NA
v_gene: TRBV7-7
CDR3aa: CASSPSGTSTDTQYF
CDR3nt: TGTGCCAGCAGCCCTAGCGGGACTAGCACAGATACGCAGTATTTT

d_gene: TRBD1
j_gene: TRBJ1-1
abundance: few
v_gene: TRBV11-2
CDR3aa: CASSLTGSLTEAFF
CDR3nt: TGTGCCAGCAGCCTGACAGGGTCTCTGACTGAAGCTTTCTTT

d_gene: TRBD1
j_gene: TRBJ2-7
abundance: few
v_gene: TRBV7-3
CDR3aa: CASSRDRGREQYF
CDR3nt: TGTGCCAGCAGCCGGGACAGGGGACGCGAGCAGTACTTC

d_gene: NA
j_gene: TRBJ2-6
abundance: NA
v_gene: TRBV9
CDR3aa: CASSVVKPGANVLTF
CDR3nt: TGTGCCAGCAGCGTCGTAAAGCCGGGGGCCAACGTCCTGACTTTC

d_gene: NA
j_gene: TRBJ1-5
abundance: many
v_gene: TRBV9
CDR3aa: CASSVSSSSNQPQHF
CDR3nt: TGTGCCAGCAGCGTCAGTTCTAGTAGCAATCAGCCCCAGCATTTT

d_gene: NA
j_gene: TRBJ1-1
abundance: few
v_gene: TRBV28
CDR3aa: CASSKLQGPSEAFF
CDR3nt: TGTGCCAGCAGTAAACTACAGGGACCCTCTGAGGCTTTCTTT

d_gene: TRBD1
j_gene: TRBJ1-6
abundance: NA
v_gene: TRBV6-5
CDR3aa: CASKQGEDSPLHF
CDR3nt: TGTGCCAGCAAACAGGGGGAGGATTCACCCCTCCACTTT

d_gene: TRBD1
j_gene: TRBJ2-6
abundance: NA
v_gene: TRBV19
CDR3aa: CASRRGQGISGANVLTF
CDR3nt: TGTGCCAGTAGACGAGGACAGGGGATTTCTGGGGCCAACGTCCTGACTTTC

d_gene: TRBD1
j_gene: TRBJ1-5
abundance: NA
v_gene: TRBV29-1
CDR3aa: CSVTGTGTGDNQPQHF
CDR3nt: TGCAGCGTCACAGGGACCGGGACAGGGGATAATCAGCCCCAGCATTTT

d_gene: TRBD2
j_gene: TRBJ2-5
abundance: NA
v_gene: TRBV7-9
CDR3aa: CASSASAGGRETQYF
CDR3nt: TGTGCCAGCAGCGCTAGTGCGGGGGGACGCGAGACCCAGTACTTC

d_gene: TRBD2
j_gene: TRBJ2-2
abundance: few
v_gene: TRBV5-1
CDR3aa: CASSPTSGSDTGELFF
CDR3nt: TGCGCCAGCAGCCCGACTAGCGGGAGCGACACCGGGGAGCTGTTTTTT

d_gene: NA
j_gene: TRBJ1-5
abundance: NA
v_gene: TRBV5-1
CDR3aa: CASSPGQSGQPQHF
CDR3nt: TGCGCCAGCAGCCCGGGACAATCAGGTCAGCCCCAGCATTTT

d_gene: NA
j_gene: TRBJ2-1
abundance: NA
v_gene: TRBV5-1
CDR3aa: CASSLGSGDNEQFF
CDR3nt: TGCGCCAGCAGCTTGGGTTCAGGGGACAATGAGCAGTTCTTC